The 13 T cell receptor beta chains below were found in one sample sequenced in a study of blood T cell repertoires in COVID-19. Libraries were prepared by immunoSEQ multiplex PCR; TCRdb keeps only in-frame clonotypes and omits some of them. The table includes some 250,000 clones, 80% to 90% detected once. The source material was peripheral blood. Every receptor here comes from a man in his 60s with acute or convalescent COVID-19.

The chain combines TRBV6-1 with TRBJ2-5; 8 bases match TRBD1. Germline lookup yields CDR1 MNHNS and CDR2 SASEGT. CDR3 size: 16 residues. With V trimmed by 4 bases and J by 4 bases, 11 bases remained unmatched. The CDR3 bases are TGTGCCAGCAGTGGGCACAGGACAGGGCCACGAGAGACCCAGTACTTC. This gives the protein CASSGHRTGPRETQYF.

The chain couples TRBV19 to TRBJ1-4; D remains unclear. From germline, CDR1 is LNHDA and CDR2 SQIVND (reference sequence). This CDR3 contains 15 residues. V was trimmed by 4 bases and J by 8 bases, leaving 17 bases between them. Here the CDR3 reads CASSTRHWSGEKLFF. CDR3 in DNA: TGTGCCAGTAGTACACGACACTGGAGCGGAGAAAAACTGTTTTTT.

This clone was observed a single time. This chain joins TRBV5-1 and TRBJ1-1; TRBD1 agrees at 10 bases. The CDR3 is 17 residues long. V lost 2 bases, J lost 1 base, and 8 bases stayed unmatched. Germline loops: CDR1 SGHRS, CDR2 YFSETQ. The CDR3 nucleotides are TGCGCCAGCAGCTTACTCGGACAGGGGGTGGGGAACACTGAAGCTTTCTTT. Translation: CASSLLGQGVGNTEAFF.

This clone was observed a single time. The chain is built from TRBV9 and TRBJ2-7; the D is unclear. Germline lookup yields CDR1 SGDLS and CDR2 YYNGEE. CDR3 length: 14 residues. Trimming took off 0 bases at V and 6 bases at J, with 13 bases between the two ends. CDR3: CASSVGVAEGEQYF. In DNA form, the CDR3 reads TGTGCCAGCAGCGTAGGAGTAGCAGAAGGCGAGCAGTACTTC.

This chain joins TRBV2 and TRBJ1-1; D gene ambiguous. The CDR3 totals 14 residues. In germline, CDR1 is SNHLY, CDR2 FYNNEI. V lost 8 bases and J 5 bases, leaving 18 bases between the germline ends. CDR3 in DNA: TGTGCCAGCGCAACCCGACTTGGGGAGACTGAAGCTTTCTTT. It specifies CASATRLGETEAFF.

This sequence joins TRBV9 and TRBJ2-7; 7 positions match TRBD1. Germline V gene data show CDR1 as SGDLS and CDR2 as YYNGEE. CDR3 length equals 16 residues. Trimming took 4 bases from V and 3 from J; bases not matched to a gene: 13. The CDR3 region is CASSFSLGDSFYEQYF. The CDR3 DNA reads TGTGCCAGCAGCTTTTCCCTCGGGGACAGTTTCTACGAGCAGTACTTC.

This clone was seen a single time. V gene TRBV2 combines with J gene TRBJ2-3; 8 nucleotides align to TRBD1. Germline values: CDR1 SNHLY, CDR2 FYNNEI. The ends lost 11 bases at V and 6 bases at J; junction bases unmatched: 10. The CDR3 runs 13 residues. The CDR3 coding sequence is TGTGCCCTACATGACAGGGGCAGGGATACGCAGTATTTT. Residues: CALHDRGRDTQYF.

This clone was found a few times. The chain uses TRBV6-1 and TRBJ2-5, with TRBD2 identical over 11 bases. V was pared by 2 bases and J by 5 bases, with 7 bases of the junction left unmatched. The length of the CDR3 is 16 residues. Germline values: CDR1 MNHNS, CDR2 SASEGT. The CDR3 region is CASSENKRLAGETQYF. The CDR3 region has the DNA TGTGCCAGCAGTGAAAATAAGAGACTAGCGGGGGAGACCCAGTACTTC.

The rearrangement links TRBV9 to TRBJ1-3, with D unclear. This CDR3 is built from 13 residues. V was cut by 3 bases and J by 0 bases, with 4 bases left in between. Germline-derived CDR1 and CDR2 are SGDLS and YYNGEE. In nucleotides, the CDR3 is TGTGCCAGCAGCGCAGGCTCTGGAAACACCATATATTTT. Protein sequence: CASSAGSGNTIYF. The whole variable domain, filled in from reference TRBV9 and TRBJ1-3, reads DSGVTQTPKHLITATGQRVTLRCSPRSGDLSVYWYQQSLDQGLQFLIQYYNGEERAKGNILERFSAQQFPDLHSELNLSSLELGDSALYFCASSAGSGNTIYFGEGSWLTVV.

This chain joins TRBV28 and TRBJ2-7, with D possibly being TRBD1 (6 bases). Germline V lookup: CDR1 MDHEN, CDR2 SYDVKM. The CDR3 has 14 amino acids. V lost 2 bases and J 9 bases, leaving 17 bases between the germline ends. The chain's CDR3 is CASSLIQGIPRQYF. Here the CDR3 DNA reads TGTGCCAGCAGTTTAATACAGGGAATACCCCGGCAGTACTTC.

This chain links TRBV30 with TRBJ1-6; a weak D match, TRBD1 (6 bases). Trimming stripped 3 bases from V and 5 bases from J, with 20 bases between. The CDR3 covers 17 residues. From germline, CDR1 is GTSNPN and CDR2 SVGIG (reference sequence). The DNA for the CDR3 is TGTGCCTGGAGCGTCGGCTACCGGGACACCGATAATTCACCCCTCCACTTT. Encoded protein: CAWSVGYRDTDNSPLHF.

The J gene is TRBJ1-2, the V gene TRBV9; 12 nucleotides align to TRBD1. After removal of 7 bases from V and 5 bases from J, the junction contained 6 bases not matched to a gene. The CDR3 contains 14 residues. Germline V gene lookup returns CDR1 SGDLS and CDR2 YYNGEE. CDR3 coding DNA: TGTGCCAGCCGGGGACAGGGGGCTCATTATGGCTACACCTTC. Its translation: CASRGQGAHYGYTF.

V usage is TRBV4-1 and J usage is TRBJ1-2; 7 bases line up with TRBD1. With 1 base clipped from V and 3 bases from J, the junction kept 2 bases outside the gene matches. The CDR3 extends over 14 amino acids. The V gene's germline CDR1 is MGHRA and CDR2 YSYEKL. The CDR3 loop is CASSQGDSYYGYTF. CDR3 nucleotides: TGCGCCAGCAGCCAAGGGGACAGCTACTATGGCTACACCTTC.